The following is a T cell receptor beta chain sequence with its context. The CDR3 does not close with the conserved phenylalanine or tryptophan, likely indicating a read error. The DNA is left out, because the CDR3 cannot be placed on it with certainty; the CDR3 is given as TCRdb lists it. Fresh peripheral blood (approximately 10 ml) yielded the PBMCs. This sample is part of a study of Graves' ophthalmopathy and Graves' hyperthyroidism. Looking at the study overall: Pretreatment peripheral blood was obtained at initial diagnosis.

Beta-chain TCR CDR3 regions were amplified from RNA transcripts. After a first-round RT-PCR with HTBI primers, a second-round multiplex PCR was run. TCRdb called the multiplex PCR reads again in MiXCR, with one record for every CDR3 protein. The repertoire holds around 400,000 distinct CDR3 sequences, with roughly 20% as singletons. The CDR3 spans 13 amino acids, including both terminal residues. CDR1 and CDR2 from the germline V gene are SNHLY and FYNNEI. The rearrangement links TRBV2 to TRBJ1-2. The sequenced sample was peripheral blood. This TCR was recovered from a woman younger than 35 with stable Graves' hyperthyroidism. CDR3 sequence: CASSEEVNYGYTV.